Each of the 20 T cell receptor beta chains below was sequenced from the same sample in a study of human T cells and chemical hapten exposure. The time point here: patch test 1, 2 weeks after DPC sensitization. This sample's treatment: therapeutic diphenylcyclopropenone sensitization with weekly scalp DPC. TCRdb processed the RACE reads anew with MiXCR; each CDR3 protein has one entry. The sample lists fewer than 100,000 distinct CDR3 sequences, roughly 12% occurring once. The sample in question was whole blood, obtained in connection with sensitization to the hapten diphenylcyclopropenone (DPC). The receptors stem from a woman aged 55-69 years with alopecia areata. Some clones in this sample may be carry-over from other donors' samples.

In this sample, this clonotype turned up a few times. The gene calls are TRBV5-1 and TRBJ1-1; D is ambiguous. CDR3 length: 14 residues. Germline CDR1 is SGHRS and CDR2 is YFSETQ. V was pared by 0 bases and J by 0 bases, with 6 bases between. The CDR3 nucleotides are TGCGCCAGCAGCTTGGCGGCCATGAACACTGAAGCTTTCTTT. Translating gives CASSLAAMNTEAFF.

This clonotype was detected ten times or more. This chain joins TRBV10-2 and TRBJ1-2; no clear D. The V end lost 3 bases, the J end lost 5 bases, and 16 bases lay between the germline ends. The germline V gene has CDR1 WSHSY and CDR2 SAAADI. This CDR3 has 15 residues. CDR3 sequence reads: CASSEPARVLYGYTF. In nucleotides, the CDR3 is TGCGCCAGCAGTGAACCGGCAAGAGTACTTTATGGCTACACCTTC.

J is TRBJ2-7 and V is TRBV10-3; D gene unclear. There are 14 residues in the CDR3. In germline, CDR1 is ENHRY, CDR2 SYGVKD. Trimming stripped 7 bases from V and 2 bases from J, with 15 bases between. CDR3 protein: CAITPGVPTYEQYF. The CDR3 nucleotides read TGTGCCATCACCCCTGGGGTCCCGACCTACGAGCAGTACTTC.

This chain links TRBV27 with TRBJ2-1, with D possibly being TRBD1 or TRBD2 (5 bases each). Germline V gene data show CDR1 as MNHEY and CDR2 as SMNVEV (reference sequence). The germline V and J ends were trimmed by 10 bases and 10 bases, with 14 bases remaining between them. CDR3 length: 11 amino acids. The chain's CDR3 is CATRGWDEQFF. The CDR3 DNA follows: TGTGCCACCCGGGGCTGGGACGAGCAGTTCTTC.

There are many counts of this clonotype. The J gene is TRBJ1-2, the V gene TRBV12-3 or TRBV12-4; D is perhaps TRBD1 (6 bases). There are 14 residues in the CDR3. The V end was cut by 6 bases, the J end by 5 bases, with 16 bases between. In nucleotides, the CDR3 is TGTGCCAGCAGGGCCCAGGGGACGGAATATGGCTACACCTTC. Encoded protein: CASRAQGTEYGYTF.

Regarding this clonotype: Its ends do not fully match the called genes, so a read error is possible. In DNA form, the CDR3 reads TGTGCTAGCAGCTTAGGGACCAAGAACACCGGGGAGCTGTTTTTT. The encoded protein is CASSLGTKNTGELFF. J is TRBJ2-2 and V is TRBV7-7; tentatively, D is TRBD1 or TRBD2 (5 bases each). The CDR3 sequence is 15 residues long. Germline lookup yields CDR1 SSHAT and CDR2 FNYEAQ (reference sequence).

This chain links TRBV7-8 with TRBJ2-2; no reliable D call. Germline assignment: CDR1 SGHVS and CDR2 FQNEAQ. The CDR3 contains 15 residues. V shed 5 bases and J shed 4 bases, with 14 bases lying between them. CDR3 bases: TGTGCCAGCAGCGTTTTTACGGGTGGCACCGGGGAGCTGTTTTTT. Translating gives CASSVFTGGTGELFF.

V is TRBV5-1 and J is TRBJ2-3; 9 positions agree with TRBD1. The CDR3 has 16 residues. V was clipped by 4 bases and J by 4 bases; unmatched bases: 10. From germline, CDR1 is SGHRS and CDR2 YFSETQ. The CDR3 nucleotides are TGCGCCAGCAGCATAGGACAGGGGCCACCAGCAGATACGCAGTATTTT. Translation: CASSIGQGPPADTQYF.

The CDR3 nucleotides are TGCGCCAGCAGCTTTGCAGGGGAGAACATTCAGTACTTC. This encodes CASSFAGENIQYF. The chain carries TRBV5-1 and TRBJ2-4; D perhaps matches TRBD1 (6 bases). Trimming removed 2 bases from V and 7 bases from J, with 10 bases in between. The germline V gene encodes CDR1 SGHRS and CDR2 YFSETQ. The CDR3 extends over 13 amino acids.

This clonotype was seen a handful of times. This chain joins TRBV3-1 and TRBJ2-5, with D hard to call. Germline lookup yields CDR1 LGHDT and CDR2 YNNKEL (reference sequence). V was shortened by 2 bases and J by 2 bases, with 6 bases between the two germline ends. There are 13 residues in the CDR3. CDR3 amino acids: CASSQNRQETQYF. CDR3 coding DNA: TGTGCCAGCAGCCAAAACCGACAAGAGACCCAGTACTTC.

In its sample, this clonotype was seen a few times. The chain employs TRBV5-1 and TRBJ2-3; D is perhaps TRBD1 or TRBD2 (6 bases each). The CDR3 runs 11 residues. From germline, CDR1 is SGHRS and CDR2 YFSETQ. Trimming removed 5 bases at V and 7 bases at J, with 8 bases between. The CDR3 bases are TGCGCCAGCAGAGGGGGGAATACGCAGTATTTT. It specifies CASRGGNTQYF. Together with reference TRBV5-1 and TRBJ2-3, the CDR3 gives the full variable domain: KAGVTQTPRYLIKTRGQQVTLSCSPISGHRSVSWYQQTPGQGLQFLFEYFSETQRNKGNFPGRFSGRQFSNSRSEMNVSTLELGDSALYLCASRGGNTQYFGPGTRLTVL.

The CDR3 sequence is CSARRQGYDEQFF. The CDR3 bases are TGCAGTGCTAGAAGGCAGGGATACGATGAGCAGTTCTTC. The chain recombines TRBV20-1 with TRBJ2-1, with D possibly TRBD1 on 5 matching bases. The CDR3 covers 13 residues. Looked up from germline, CDR1 is DFQATT and CDR2 is SNEGSKA (reference sequence). Trimming stripped 2 bases from V and 8 bases from J, with 13 bases between.

CDR3 in amino acids: CASSPGRGRAANEKLFF. The CDR3 coding sequence is TGTGCCAGCAGCCCAGGCAGGGGGCGTGCAGCTAATGAAAAACTGTTTTTT. The chain couples TRBV7-2 to TRBJ1-4; 8 bases align to TRBD1. From germline, CDR1 is SGHTA and CDR2 FQGNSA. V trimming: 5 bases; J trimming: 3 bases; junction bases outside the gene matches: 11. The CDR3 contains 17 residues. Full variable domain (missing parts from reference TRBV7-2 and TRBJ1-4): GAGVSQSPSNKVTEKGKDVELRCDPISGHTALYWYRQSLGQGLEFLIYFQGNSAPDKSGLPSDRFSAERTGGSVSTLTIQRTQQEDSAVYLCASSPGRGRAANEKLFFGSGTQLSVL.

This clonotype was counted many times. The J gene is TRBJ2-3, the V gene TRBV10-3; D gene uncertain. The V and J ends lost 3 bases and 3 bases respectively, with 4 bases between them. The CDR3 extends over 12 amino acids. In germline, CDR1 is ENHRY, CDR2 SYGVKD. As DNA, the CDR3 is TGTGCCATCAGTGAAGGGACAGATACGCAGTATTTT. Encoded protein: CAISEGTDTQYF.

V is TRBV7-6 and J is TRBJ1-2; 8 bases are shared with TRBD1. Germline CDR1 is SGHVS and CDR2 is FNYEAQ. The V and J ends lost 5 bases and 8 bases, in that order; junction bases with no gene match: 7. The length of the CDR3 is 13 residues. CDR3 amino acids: CASSTGGLGGYTF. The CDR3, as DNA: TGTGCCAGCAGCACAGGGGGTCTTGGAGGCTACACCTTC.

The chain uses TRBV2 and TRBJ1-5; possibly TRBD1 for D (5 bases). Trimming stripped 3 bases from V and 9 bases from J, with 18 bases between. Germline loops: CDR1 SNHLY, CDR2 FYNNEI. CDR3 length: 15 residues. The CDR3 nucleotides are TGTGCCAGCAGTGAGGGGGACGTTTTTGGGGCGCCCCAGCATTTT. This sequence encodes CASSEGDVFGAPQHF.

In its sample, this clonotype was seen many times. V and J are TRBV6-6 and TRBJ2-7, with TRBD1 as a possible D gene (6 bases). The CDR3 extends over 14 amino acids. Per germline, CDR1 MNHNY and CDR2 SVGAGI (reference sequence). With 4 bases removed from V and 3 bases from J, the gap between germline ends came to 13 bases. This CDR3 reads CASSSPRDNYEQYF. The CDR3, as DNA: TGTGCCAGCAGTTCCCCCCGGGACAACTACGAGCAGTACTTC.

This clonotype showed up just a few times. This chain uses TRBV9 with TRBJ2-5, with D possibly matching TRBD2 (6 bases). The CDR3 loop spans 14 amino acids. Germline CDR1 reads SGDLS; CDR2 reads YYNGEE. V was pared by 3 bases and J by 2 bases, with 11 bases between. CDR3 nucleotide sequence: TGTGCCAGCAGCGCCCGGGGGATTCAAGAGACCCAGTACTTC. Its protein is CASSARGIQETQYF.

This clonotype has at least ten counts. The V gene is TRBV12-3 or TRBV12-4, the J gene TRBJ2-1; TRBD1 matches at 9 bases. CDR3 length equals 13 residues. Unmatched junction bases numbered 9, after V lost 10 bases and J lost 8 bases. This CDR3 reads CATKGTGNDEQFF. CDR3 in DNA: TGTGCCACCAAAGGGACAGGGAACGATGAGCAGTTCTTC.

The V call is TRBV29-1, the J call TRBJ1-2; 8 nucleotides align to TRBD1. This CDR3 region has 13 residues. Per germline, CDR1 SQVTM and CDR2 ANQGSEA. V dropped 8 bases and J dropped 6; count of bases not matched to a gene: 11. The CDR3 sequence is CSCTQTGDNGYTF. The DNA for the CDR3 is TGCAGCTGCACCCAGACAGGGGATAATGGCTACACCTTC.